The 25 T cell receptor beta chains below come from one sample, sequenced in a study of beta chain features in type 1 diabetes. Expressed TCRB transcripts got sequenced, as all isolated RNA was reverse transcribed. The table came from immunoSEQ multiplex PCR; TCRdb's copy has only in-frame clones and leaves some out. The data show 450,000 to 600,000 clones, with about 32% seen just once and about 0.06% held by the top ten. The sequenced material came from naive CD4+ T cells from blood. These receptors all stem from a man aged 18 to 29 in good health.

This clone was seen more than once but under ten times. This chain links TRBV13 with TRBJ2-1; D is uncertain. V was trimmed by 6 bases and J by 6 bases, leaving 12 bases between them. CDR1 is PRHDT and CDR2 is FYEKMQ in the germline V gene (reference sequence). The CDR3 contains 13 residues. CDR3 sequence: CASRDRAINEQFF. CDR3 nucleotide sequence: TGTGCCAGCAGGGACCGGGCAATCAATGAGCAGTTCTTC. The variable domain in full, with the rest retrieved from reference TRBV13 and TRBJ2-1, is AAGVIQSPRHLIKEKRETATLKCYPIPRHDTVYWYQQGPGQDPQFLISFYEKMQSDKGSIPDRFSAQQFSDYHSELNMSSLELGDSALYFCASRDRAINEQFFGPGTRLTVL.

The table lists this clone with a few counts. V gene TRBV5-1 combines with J gene TRBJ2-3; D may be TRBD2 (5 bases). Germline V gene lookup returns CDR1 SGHRS and CDR2 YFSETQ. V was clipped by 4 bases and J by 0 bases, with 15 bases between them. The CDR3 has 16 amino acids. CDR3 region: CASSTGQRSSTDTQYF. For the CDR3, the DNA is TGCGCCAGCAGCACCGGCCAGCGGAGTAGCACAGATACGCAGTATTTT.

This clone was detected only a few times. The chain combines TRBV10-3 with TRBJ2-1, with D possibly called TRBD1 or TRBD2 (6 bases each). V lost 4 bases and J lost 6, with 13 bases in between. CDR1 and CDR2 (germline): ENHRY, SYGVKD. CDR3 length: 14 residues. The chain's CDR3 is CAISGKQGGNEQFF. The CDR3 DNA follows: TGTGCCATCAGTGGTAAACAGGGAGGCAATGAGCAGTTCTTC.

This chain links TRBV5-1 with TRBJ2-1, with 7 bases lining up with TRBD2. The CDR3 totals 13 residues. V lost 3 bases to trimming and J lost 12 bases; unmatched junction nucleotides: 9. The germline V gene has CDR1 SGHRS and CDR2 YFSETQ. CDR3 region: CASSYGLGWGQFF. CDR3 in DNA: TGCGCCAGCAGCTACGGACTAGGTTGGGGGCAGTTCTTC.

This clone was found a few times. V gene TRBV5-1 combines with J gene TRBJ1-1; D is unclear. The CDR3 runs to 14 residues. CDR1 is SGHRS, CDR2 YFSETQ, per germline. The V gene lost 0 bases and the J gene lost 5 bases, with 11 bases spanning the gap. This CDR3 is CASSLVAYETEAFF. The CDR3 region has the DNA TGCGCCAGCAGCTTGGTTGCGTATGAGACTGAAGCTTTCTTT.

This clone was detected a few times. J is TRBJ1-1 and V is TRBV29-1; D is possibly TRBD1 (5 bases). Germline V lookup: CDR1 SQVTM, CDR2 ANQGSEA. Deletions cut 2 bases from V and 4 bases from J, with 8 bases between. CDR3 size: 12 residues. The CDR3 region has the DNA TGCAGCGTTGAATCGGGGACCACTGAAGCTTTCTTT. Its translation is CSVESGTTEAFF. Full variable domain (missing parts from reference TRBV29-1 and TRBJ1-1): SAVISQKPSRDICQRGTSLTIQCQVDSQVTMMFWYRQQPGQSLTLIATANQGSEATYESGFVIDKFPISRPNLTFSTLTVSNMSPEDSSIYLCSVESGTTEAFFGQGTRLTVV.

The rearrangement links TRBV7-3 to TRBJ2-5; the D gene is possibly TRBD1 (6 bases). Germline V gives CDR1 SGHTA, CDR2 FQGTGA. CDR3 length equals 11 residues. Trimming pared 8 bases from V and 5 bases from J, leaving 9 bases between. The CDR3 loop reads CASSQGETQYF. DNA for the CDR3: TGTGCCAGCTCCCAGGGGGAGACCCAGTACTTC.

This clone has only one observation. The V gene is TRBV7-9, the J gene TRBJ1-1; no clear D gene. This CDR3 has 14 amino acids. Germline CDR1 reads SEHNR; CDR2 reads FQNEAQ (reference sequence). Trimming took off 4 bases at V and 3 bases at J, with 12 bases between the two ends. The CDR3 bases are TGTGCCAGCAGCTCCCGGGTTCTTGACACTGAAGCTTTCTTT. It specifies CASSSRVLDTEAFF.

The V and J genes are TRBV23-1 and TRBJ1-2; D is unclear. TRBV23-1 is reported as an ORF; its role is uncertain. V was clipped by 3 bases and J by 2 bases, with 10 bases between them. There are 14 residues in the CDR3. The CDR3 region has the DNA TGCGCCAGCAGTCAGCGGGCACAGAACTATGGCTACACCTTC. As protein: CASSQRAQNYGYTF.

The chain links TRBV5-1 to TRBJ1-2; 9 positions agree with TRBD1. The germline CDR1 and CDR2 sequences are SGHRS and YFSETQ. The CDR3 has 15 residues. Trimming at V came to 0 bases and at J to 8 bases, leaving 8 bases not matched to a gene. This CDR3 is CASSLDEGQGHGYTF. The CDR3 nucleotides are TGCGCCAGCAGCTTGGACGAGGGACAGGGTCACGGCTACACCTTC. Filled out from reference TRBV5-1 and TRBJ1-2, the complete variable domain reads KAGVTQTPRYLIKTRGQQVTLSCSPISGHRSVSWYQQTPGQGLQFLFEYFSETQRNKGNFPGRFSGRQFSNSRSEMNVSTLELGDSALYLCASSLDEGQGHGYTFGSGTRLTVV.

The J gene is TRBJ2-3, the V gene TRBV10-3; TRBD2 matches 12 bases. V lost 3 bases to trimming and J lost 0 bases; unmatched junction nucleotides: 1. The CDR3 is 16 amino acids. Germline CDR1 reads ENHRY; CDR2 reads SYGVKD. CDR3 DNA: TGTGCCATCAGTGAAGGACTAGCGGGAAGCACAGATACGCAGTATTTT. Translation gives CAISEGLAGSTDTQYF.

This clone was counted only a few times. The genes are TRBV28 and TRBJ2-5; D is uncertain. The CDR3 extends over 15 amino acids. The V gene lost 5 bases and the J gene lost 2 bases, with 15 bases spanning the gap. CDR1 and CDR2 (germline): MDHEN, SYDVKM. Written as DNA, the CDR3 is TGTGCCAGCAGTCTACCCGGACGGCTACAAGAGACCCAGTACTTC. Its translation is CASSLPGRLQETQYF.

This clone was seen a few times. The CDR3 spells CASSVGTGNYNEQFF. Written as DNA, the CDR3 is TGTGCCAGCAGCGTAGGTACCGGTAACTACAATGAGCAGTTCTTC. The chain uses TRBV9 and TRBJ2-1, with D unclear. Germline V lookup: CDR1 SGDLS, CDR2 YYNGEE. CDR3 length: 15 amino acids. V was trimmed by 0 bases and J by 3 bases, leaving 10 bases between them.

A note on this clone: The same CDR3 also results from other DNA sequences found in this sample. The rearrangement joins TRBV30 to TRBJ2-5; tentative D call: TRBD2 (5 bases). This CDR3 is built from 15 residues. Trimming stripped 0 bases from V and 5 bases from J, with 16 bases between. Germline V gene sequence: CDR1 GTSNPN, CDR2 SVGIG (reference sequence). The CDR3 sequence is CAWSVRGSREETQYF. DNA for the CDR3: TGTGCCTGGAGTGTTCGAGGGAGTCGTGAGGAGACCCAGTACTTC.

This clone appeared a few times. This rearrangement joins TRBV5-4 to TRBJ1-3, with D maybe TRBD1 (5 bases). V was shortened by 0 bases and J by 2 bases, with 6 bases between the two germline ends. There are 14 residues in the CDR3. Germline V gene sequence: CDR1 SGHNT, CDR2 YYREEE (reference sequence). The CDR3 DNA reads TGTGCCAGCAGCTTGGGACAGACTGGAAACACCATATATTTT. This encodes CASSLGQTGNTIYF. Variable domain in full (rest from reference TRBV5-4 and TRBJ1-3): ETGVTQSPTHLIKTRGQQVTLRCSSQSGHNTVSWYQQALGQGPQFIFQYYREEENGRGNFPPRFSGLQFPNYSSELNVNALELDDSALYLCASSLGQTGNTIYFGEGSWLTVV.

J is TRBJ1-2 and V is TRBV30, with unresolved D. Trimming took off 2 bases at V and 3 bases at J, with 7 bases between the two ends. The CDR3 sequence is 12 residues long. Germline assignment: CDR1 GTSNPN and CDR2 SVGIG (reference sequence). In nucleotides, the CDR3 is TGTGCCTGGAGTCGACTGTACTATGGCTACACCTTC. Protein: CAWSRLYYGYTF. Filled out from reference TRBV30 and TRBJ1-2, the complete variable domain reads SQTIHQWPATLVQPVGSPLSLECTVEGTSNPNLYWYRQAAGRGLQLLFYSVGIGQISSEVPQNLSASRPQDRQFILSSKKLLLSDSGFYLCAWSRLYYGYTFGSGTRLTVV.

The chain is built from TRBV25-1 and TRBJ2-7; 9 bases match TRBD2. CDR1 is MGHDK, CDR2 SYGVNS, per germline. V trimming: 2 bases; J trimming: 9 bases; junction bases outside the gene matches: 5. The CDR3 extends over 13 amino acids. The CDR3 loop is CASSEGTSSRQYF. The CDR3 bases are TGTGCCAGCAGTGAAGGGACTAGCAGCCGGCAGTACTTC.

This clone was counted between two and nine times. V usage is TRBV29-1 and J usage is TRBJ2-3; possible D gene TRBD1, 5 bases. The V end lost 1 base, the J end lost 2 bases, and 7 bases lay between the germline ends. This CDR3 region has 13 residues. Germline loops: CDR1 SQVTM, CDR2 ANQGSEA. The CDR3 protein is CSVEGRATDTQYF. DNA for the CDR3: TGCAGCGTTGAAGGCAGGGCCACAGATACGCAGTATTTT.

This sequence joins TRBV5-1 and TRBJ2-3, with D hard to call. Between the trimmed V and J ends, which lost 0 bases and 0 bases, there was a span of 11 bases. The CDR3 sequence is 16 residues long. CDR1 SGHRS and CDR2 YFSETQ come from the germline V gene. DNA of the CDR3: TGCGCCAGCAGCTTGGCTGGCGGCACTAGCACAGATACGCAGTATTTT. Encoded protein: CASSLAGGTSTDTQYF.

CDR3 loop: CASSLGGRLRQDEQFF. CDR3 nucleotides: TGCGCCAGCAGCTTGGGAGGGCGACTAAGACAGGATGAGCAGTTCTTC. The chain couples TRBV5-1 to TRBJ2-1; D perhaps matches TRBD1 (6 bases). Germline V gene sequence: CDR1 SGHRS, CDR2 YFSETQ. The CDR3 is 16 residues long. Between the trimmed V and J ends, which lost 0 bases and 8 bases, there was a span of 18 bases.

This chain connects TRBV30 to TRBJ1-5; 8 nucleotides match TRBD1. The V segment lost 2 bases and the J segment 4 bases; nucleotides outside the gene matches: 4. From germline, CDR1 is GTSNPN and CDR2 SVGIG (reference sequence). The CDR3 runs 14 residues. CDR3 loop: CAWSPGQGNQPQHF. The DNA of the CDR3 is TGTGCCTGGAGTCCCGGACAGGGAAATCAGCCCCAGCATTTT.

Of note for this clone: Other nucleotide sequences from this sample produce the same CDR3. The chain carries TRBV7-2 and TRBJ2-1; 8 bases are shared with TRBD2. Losses at the gene ends were 1 base for V and 0 bases for J; bases not matched to a gene: 2. CDR1 and CDR2 from the germline V gene are SGHTA and FQGNSA. The CDR3 has 16 amino acids. The CDR3 DNA sequence: TGTGCCAGCAGCTTAGAAGGGACTAGCTCCTACAATGAGCAGTTCTTC. This sequence encodes CASSLEGTSSYNEQFF.

This clone has a handful of counts. The chain links TRBV15 to TRBJ2-1; 7 nucleotides line up with TRBD2. V was pared by 5 bases and J by 10 bases, with 11 bases of the junction left unmatched. Germline values: CDR1 LNHNV, CDR2 YYDKDF (reference sequence). The CDR3 runs 14 residues. This chain's CDR3 is CATSPRLARPEQFF. The CDR3 DNA is TGTGCCACCAGCCCCAGACTAGCCAGACCGGAGCAGTTCTTC.

This clone came up a few times. V and J are TRBV27 and TRBJ2-7, with TRBD1 identical over 7 bases. V shed 5 bases, J shed 6 bases, and the junction held 10 bases outside the gene matches. The germline V gene has CDR1 MNHEY and CDR2 SMNVEV (reference sequence). The CDR3 is 14 residues long. The CDR3 loop reads CASSNRGPVFEQYF. DNA for the CDR3: TGTGCCAGCAGTAACAGGGGTCCGGTATTCGAGCAGTACTTC.

The chain couples TRBV18 to TRBJ1-2, with 10 bases that match TRBD1. The CDR3 loop spans 15 amino acids. With 4 bases clipped from V and 0 bases from J, the junction kept 2 bases outside the gene matches. Germline assignment: CDR1 KGHSH and CDR2 LQKENI. The CDR3 protein is CASSLGQGANYGYTF. CDR3 nucleotides: TGTGCCAGCTCACTCGGACAGGGGGCTAACTATGGCTACACCTTC. Drawing the rest from reference TRBV18 and TRBJ1-2, the complete variable domain is NAGVMQNPRHLVRRRGQEARLRCSPMKGHSHVYWYRQLPEEGLKFMVYLQKENIIDESGMPKERFSAEFPKEGPSILRIQQVVRGDSAAYFCASSLGQGANYGYTFGSGTRLTVV.